This T cell receptor beta chain was recorded in a study of vaccination and CD4 T cells after COVID-19. On the study more broadly: Post-COVID sampling occurred a median approximately 100 days after diagnosis (range 35 to 161).

This CDR3 is 16 amino acids long. The V and J ends lost 8 bases and 0 bases, in that order; junction bases with no gene match: 9. Germline V gives CDR1 MNHNS, CDR2 SASEGT. Study-level points and caveats: Median SARS-CoV-2-reactive clonotype numbers went up from around 21 to 38, but not significantly.

Cultured CD4+ T-cell DNA underwent Oncomine TCR Beta short-read sequencing. TCRdb recomputed calls from the PCR reads with MiXCR, one row per CDR3 protein. Of approximately 9,000 distinct CDR3 sequences listed, around three fifths are singletons. Treatment reported: roughly nine-day PBMC culture with coronavirus spike peptide pools or control peptides (ViraFEST assay). Expanded clonotypes were found by TCR sequencing after peptide-pool stimulation (ViraFEST). Turning to this clonotype: Its matching antigen is unknown.

Sequencing was done on a sample of CD4+ T cells from blood, cultured in vitro. The chain joins TRBV6-1 to TRBJ1-3, with 8 bases identical to TRBD1. The TCR was taken from a human donor who had recovered from COVID-19. The CDR3 sequence is CASWGRGRLSGNTIYF. The CDR3 bases are TGTGCCAGCTGGGGCAGGGGGCGACTCTCTGGAAACACCATATATTTT.